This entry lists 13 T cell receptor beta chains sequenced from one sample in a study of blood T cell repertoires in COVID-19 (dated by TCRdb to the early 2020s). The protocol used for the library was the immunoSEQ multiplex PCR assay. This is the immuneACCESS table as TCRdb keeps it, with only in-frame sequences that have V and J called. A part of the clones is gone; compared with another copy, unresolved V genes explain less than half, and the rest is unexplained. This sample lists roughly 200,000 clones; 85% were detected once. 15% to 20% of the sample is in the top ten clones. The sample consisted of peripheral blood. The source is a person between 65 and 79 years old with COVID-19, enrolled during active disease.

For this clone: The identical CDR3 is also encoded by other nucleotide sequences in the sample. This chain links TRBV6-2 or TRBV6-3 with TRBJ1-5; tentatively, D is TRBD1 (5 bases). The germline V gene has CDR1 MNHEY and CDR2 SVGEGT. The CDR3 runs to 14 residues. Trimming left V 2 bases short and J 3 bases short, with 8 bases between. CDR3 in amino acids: CASSYDSLNQPQHF. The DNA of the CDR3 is TGTGCCAGCAGTTACGACAGTCTCAATCAGCCCCAGCATTTT.

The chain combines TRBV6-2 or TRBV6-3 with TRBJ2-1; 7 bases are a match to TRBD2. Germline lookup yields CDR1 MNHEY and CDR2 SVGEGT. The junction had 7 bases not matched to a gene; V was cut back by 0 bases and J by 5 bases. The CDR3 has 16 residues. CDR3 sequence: CASSYSRLAVNNEQFF. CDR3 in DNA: TGTGCCAGCAGTTACTCGAGGCTAGCGGTAAACAATGAGCAGTTCTTC.

The CDR3 DNA is TGTGCCAGCAGAAAGCAGGGGTCGGGAAACACCATATATTTT. It codes for CASRKQGSGNTIYF. J is TRBJ1-3 and V is TRBV6-5; TRBD1 might be the D (6 bases). The CDR3 runs to 14 residues. Trimming took off 6 bases at V and 4 bases at J, with 13 bases between the two ends. Germline V lookup: CDR1 MNHEY, CDR2 SVGAGI.

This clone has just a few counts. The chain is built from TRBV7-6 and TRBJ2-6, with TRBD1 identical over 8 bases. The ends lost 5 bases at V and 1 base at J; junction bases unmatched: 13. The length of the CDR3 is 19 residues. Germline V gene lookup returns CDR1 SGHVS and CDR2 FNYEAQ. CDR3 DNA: TGTGCCAGCAGCCCCCAGCCAGGGGGCGCGGTATCTGGGGCCAACGTCCTGACTTTC. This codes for CASSPQPGGAVSGANVLTF.

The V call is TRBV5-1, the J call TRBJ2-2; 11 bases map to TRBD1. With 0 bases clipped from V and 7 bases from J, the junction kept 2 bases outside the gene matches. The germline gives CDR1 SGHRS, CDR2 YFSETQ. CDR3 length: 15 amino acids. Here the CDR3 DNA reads TGCGCCAGCAGCTTGGGGACAGGGGGCCTCGGGGAGCTGTTTTTT. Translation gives CASSLGTGGLGELFF.

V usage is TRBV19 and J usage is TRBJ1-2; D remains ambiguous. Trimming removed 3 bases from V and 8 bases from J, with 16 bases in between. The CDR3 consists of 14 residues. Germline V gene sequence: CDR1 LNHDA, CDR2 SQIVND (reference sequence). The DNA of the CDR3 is TGTGCCAGTAGTATTCGAGGATTCGCTGGGGGCTACACCTTC. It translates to CASSIRGFAGGYTF.

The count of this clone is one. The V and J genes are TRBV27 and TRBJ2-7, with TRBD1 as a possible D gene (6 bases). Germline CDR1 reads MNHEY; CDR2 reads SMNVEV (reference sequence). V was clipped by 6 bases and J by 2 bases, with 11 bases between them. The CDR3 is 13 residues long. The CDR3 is CASSTQGPYEQYF. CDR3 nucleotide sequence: TGTGCCAGCAGCACACAGGGCCCCTACGAGCAGTACTTC.

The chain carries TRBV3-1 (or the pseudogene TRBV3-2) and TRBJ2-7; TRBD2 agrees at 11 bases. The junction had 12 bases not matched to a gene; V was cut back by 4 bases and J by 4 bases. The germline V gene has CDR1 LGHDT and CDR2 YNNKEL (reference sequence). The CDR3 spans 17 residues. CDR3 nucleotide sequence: TGTGCCAGCAGCCTGGGTACACTAGCGGGAGCCGGGTACGAGCAGTACTTC. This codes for CASSLGTLAGAGYEQYF.

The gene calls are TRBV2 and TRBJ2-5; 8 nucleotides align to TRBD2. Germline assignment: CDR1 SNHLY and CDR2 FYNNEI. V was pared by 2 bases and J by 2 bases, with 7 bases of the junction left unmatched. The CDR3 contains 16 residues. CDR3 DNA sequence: TGTGCCAGCAGTGAATTGCGGGGGGCTACTCAAGAGACCCAGTACTTC. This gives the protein CASSELRGATQETQYF.

CDR3 nucleotides: TGTGCCAGCAGCTTATTTAAGCAGGGCGACTACAATGAGCAGTTCTTC. It translates to CASSLFKQGDYNEQFF. The J gene is TRBJ2-1, the V gene TRBV7-2; TRBD1 might be the D (5 bases). The CDR3 length is 16 residues. From germline, CDR1 is SGHTA and CDR2 FQGNSA. Trimming cost V 2 bases and J 3 bases, with 14 bases left between them.

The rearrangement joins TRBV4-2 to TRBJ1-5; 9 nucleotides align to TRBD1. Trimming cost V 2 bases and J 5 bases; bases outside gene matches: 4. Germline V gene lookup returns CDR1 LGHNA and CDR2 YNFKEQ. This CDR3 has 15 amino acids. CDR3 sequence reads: CASSQRDRDYQPQHF. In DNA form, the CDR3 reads TGTGCCAGCAGCCAACGGGACAGGGATTATCAGCCCCAGCATTTT.

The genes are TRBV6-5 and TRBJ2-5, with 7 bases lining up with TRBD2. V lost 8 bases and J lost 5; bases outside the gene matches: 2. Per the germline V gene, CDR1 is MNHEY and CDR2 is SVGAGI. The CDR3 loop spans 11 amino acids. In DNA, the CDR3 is TGTGCCAGCGGGGAGGGTGAGACCCAGTACTTC. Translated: CASGEGETQYF.

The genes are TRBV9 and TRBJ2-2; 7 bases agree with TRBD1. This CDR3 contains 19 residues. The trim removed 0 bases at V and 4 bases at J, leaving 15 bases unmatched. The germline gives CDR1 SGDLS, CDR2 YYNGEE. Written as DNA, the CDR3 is TGTGCCAGCAGCGTAGAGACAGGGCTAGCCCATGATCGCACCGGGGAGCTGTTTTTT. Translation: CASSVETGLAHDRTGELFF.